Shown below are 5 T cell receptor beta chains from a single sample sequenced in a study of T-cell memory formation after mild COVID-19 (dated by TCRdb to the early 2020s). Receptor libraries were prepared by 5' RACE. Data came from an Illumina NovaSeq 6000. The raw public reads went through TCRdb reprocessing: fastp at Q25, MiXCR clone calling, in-frame beta chains kept. CDR3 protein duplicates are merged, each entry listing the most common genes and DNA. The sample yields 80,000 to 130,000 distinct CDR3 sequences; roughly 10% were counted once. Around 39% of the sample rests with the top ten. Material for sequencing was PBMCs or a T cell subset sorted from them (not recorded which). Source of these receptors: a man younger than 35 who had mild COVID-19 (a few samples of this study predate the infection). The sample titles of this study are shuffled in the database, so cell type and time point are left out; the donor was told from shared clones.

V is TRBV20-1 and J is TRBJ1-4, with D perhaps TRBD1 (6 bases). This CDR3 has 13 residues. V dropped 7 bases and J dropped 3 bases, with 12 bases sitting between them. Looked up from germline, CDR1 is DFQATT and CDR2 is SNEGSKA (reference sequence). The CDR3 DNA sequence: TGCAGTGTTAGGACAGAACCTAATGAAAAACTGTTTTTT. Translating gives CSVRTEPNEKLFF.

V gene TRBV7-9 combines with J gene TRBJ1-1; D possibly corresponds to TRBD1 (6 bases). The CDR3 has 15 amino acids. CDR1 is SEHNR, CDR2 FQNEAQ, per germline (reference sequence). V shed 1 base and J shed 1 base, with 10 bases lying between them. The chain's CDR3 is CASSLEGVPNTEAFF. The CDR3 nucleotides read TGTGCCAGCAGCTTAGAGGGGGTCCCGAACACTGAAGCTTTCTTT. Complete variable domain (other parts from reference TRBV7-9 and TRBJ1-1): DTGVSQNPRHKITKRGQNVTFRCDPISEHNRLYWYRQTLGQGPEFLTYFQNEAQLEKSRLLSDRFSAERPKGSFSTLEIQRTEQGDSAMYLCASSLEGVPNTEAFFGQGTRLTVV.

Ten or more counts support this clonotype. The chain uses TRBV6-5 and TRBJ2-6; D is unclear. Germline-derived CDR1 and CDR2 are MNHEY and SVGAGI. The V and J ends lost 5 bases and 1 base respectively, with 3 bases between them. The CDR3 runs to 13 residues. CDR3 loop: CASSGSGANVLTF. In DNA, the CDR3 is TGTGCCAGCAGTGGTTCTGGGGCCAACGTCCTGACTTTC.

CDR3: CASSATDRSDTEAFF. The CDR3 DNA reads TGCGCCAGCAGCGCCACGGACCGATCGGACACTGAAGCTTTCTTT. This rearrangement joins TRBV5-1 to TRBJ1-1; D remains unclear. The CDR3 has 15 amino acids. Germline CDR1 reads SGHRS; CDR2 reads YFSETQ. Trimming shortened V by 4 bases and J by 3 bases, and 16 bases separated the two germline ends.

This chain joins TRBV27 and TRBJ2-7; 7 positions agree with TRBD1. J was trimmed by 3 bases and V by 8 bases; bases with no gene match: 10. Looked up from germline, CDR1 is MNHEY and CDR2 is SMNVEV (reference sequence). CDR3 size: 14 residues. The CDR3 DNA is TGTGCCAGCCGGCCGGGACAGACCCTCTACGAGCAGTACGTC. Translating gives CASRPGQTLYEQYV.